The rows below give T cell receptor beta chains drawn from one sample of a study of control samples from healthy donors and cancer patients. Here immunoSEQ multiplex PCR was the method, and the copy in TCRdb shows in-frame clones only, minus some. There are 85,000 to 100,000 clones in the sample; approximately 93% occur only once, and 8% lies in the top ten. The material sequenced was blood. Source of these receptors: a man in his late teens or twenties in good health. CDR3s include the opening cysteine and the closing phenylalanine or tryptophan. A D gene is named only where the DNA matches it firmly. The size of a clone is reported for some rows only, either as once, few or many, or as a class for expanded clones.

J,V,D,size,CDR3,DNA
TRBJ1-1,TRBV30,-,once,CAWSKGRDTEAFF,TGTGCCTGGAGTAAAGGACGGGACACTGAAGCTTTCTTT
TRBJ2-1,TRBV27,-,-,CASIGHRDYNEQFF,TGTGCCAGCATAGGGCACAGGGACTACAATGAGCAGTTCTTC
TRBJ2-7,TRBV4-1,-,-,CASSQVGDNSYEQYF,TGCGCCAGCAGCCAAGTTGGGGACAACTCCTACGAGCAGTACTTC
TRBJ2-7,TRBV7-8,-,-,CASSLVRHMGSHEQYF,TGTGCCAGCAGCTTAGTCCGGCACATGGGATCCCACGAGCAGTACTTC
TRBJ2-1,TRBV29-1,TRBD2,-,CSSDGGVEQFF,TGCAGCTCGGACGGGGGGGTTGAGCAGTTCTTC
TRBJ2-1,TRBV7-9,-,-,CASSQGGVYNEQFF,TGTGCCAGCAGCCAGGGGGGTGTGTACAATGAGCAGTTCTTC
TRBJ2-1,TRBV27,-,once,CASSFRGDPFNEQFF,TGTGCCAGCAGTTTCCGCGGGGACCCCTTCAATGAGCAGTTCTTC
TRBJ1-1,TRBV30,-,-,CAWSDSSYGTEAFF,TGTGCCTGGAGTGACAGTTCGTATGGCACTGAAGCTTTCTTT
TRBJ1-2,TRBV3-1/TRBV3-2,-,once,CASSIRGGNDGYTF,TGTGCCAGCAGCATCAGGGGTGGAAACGATGGCTACACCTTC
TRBJ1-1,TRBV27,-,-,CASSFRANTEAFF,TGTGCCAGCAGTTTTAGGGCGAACACTGAAGCTTTCTTT
TRBJ2-1,TRBV11-2,-,-,CASSLGNEQFF,TGTGCCAGCAGCTTGGGAAATGAGCAGTTCTTC
TRBJ1-4,TRBV10-1,-,-,CASSTGHPNEKLFF,TGCGCCAGCAGTACGGGACACCCTAATGAAAAACTGTTTTTT
TRBJ2-5,TRBV15,-,-,CATSRGAAQETQYF,TGTGCCACCAGCAGAGGGGCAGCTCAAGAGACCCAGTACTTC
TRBJ1-4,TRBV6-6,-,-,CASTYSRTATNEKLFF,TGTGCCAGCACCTACTCTCGGACAGCAACTAATGAAAAACTGTTTTTT
TRBJ2-1,TRBV29-1,-,once,CSVPKGSSSYNEQFF,TGCAGCGTCCCGAAAGGGTCCAGCTCCTACAATGAGCAGTTCTTC
TRBJ1-1,TRBV30,-,-,CAWSPISEAFF,TGTGCCTGGAGTCCGATTTCGGAAGCTTTCTTT
TRBJ2-5,TRBV29-1,-,-,CSVERFSGGVVQETQYF,TGCAGCGTTGAAAGGTTTTCGGGCGGGGTGGTTCAAGAGACCCAGTACTTC
TRBJ1-1,TRBV19,-,-,CASSIGGGNTEAFF,TGTGCCAGTAGTATAGGTGGGGGGAACACTGAAGCTTTCTTT
TRBJ2-5,TRBV5-1,TRBD1,-,CASSSGQQETQYF,TGCGCCAGCAGCTCGGGACAGCAAGAGACCCAGTACTTC
TRBJ2-1,TRBV27,-,-,CASSLLGPVALDEQFF,TGTGCCAGCAGTTTACTCGGTCCCGTCGCCCTCGATGAGCAGTTCTTC
TRBJ2-3,TRBV5-1,-,once,CASSLTGSPEDTQYF,TGCGCCAGCAGCTTGACAGGGAGTCCCGAAGATACGCAGTATTTT
TRBJ2-2,TRBV9,-,-,CASSVTTGELFF,TGTGCCAGCAGCGTGACGACCGGGGAGCTGTTTTTT
TRBJ2-2,TRBV10-2,TRBD1,-,CASRGQGANTGELFF,TGCGCCAGCAGGGGACAGGGGGCGAACACCGGGGAGCTGTTTTTT
TRBJ1-2,TRBV27,-,-,CASSPEGYGYTF,TGTGCCAGCAGTCCTGAAGGATATGGCTACACCTTC
TRBJ2-7,TRBV20-1,-,few,CSARVTDEQYF,TGCAGTGCTAGAGTTACTGATGAGCAGTACTTC
TRBJ1-2,TRBV6-1,-,-,CASSEGNWRGYTF,TGTGCCAGCAGTGAAGGGAATTGGCGTGGCTACACCTTC
TRBJ1-2,TRBV7-2,-,once,CASSLVAGPDYGYTF,TGTGCCAGCAGCTTAGTTGCCGGTCCCGACTATGGCTACACCTTC
TRBJ1-2,TRBV30,TRBD1,-,CARQGVEDYGYTF,TGTGCCCGACAGGGGGTTGAGGACTATGGCTACACCTTC
TRBJ2-1,TRBV9,-,-,CASSVDVEGYNEQFF,TGTGCCAGCAGCGTAGACGTGGAGGGGTACAATGAGCAGTTCTTC
TRBJ2-5,TRBV9,-,-,CASSVAGTQETQYF,TGTGCCAGCAGCGTAGCTGGGACTCAAGAGACCCAGTACTTC
TRBJ1-4,TRBV7-2,-,-,CASSLDSGVQEKLFF,TGTGCCAGCAGCTTAGATTCAGGGGTTCAGGAAAAACTGTTTTTT
TRBJ2-1,TRBV4-1,TRBD1,-,CASSLRTGGTWNEQFF,TGCGCCAGCAGTTTACGGACAGGGGGGACTTGGAATGAGCAGTTCTTC
TRBJ1-1,TRBV7-2,-,-,CASSSTGFRHTEAFF,TGTGCCAGCAGCTCAACAGGGTTTAGGCACACTGAAGCTTTCTTT
TRBJ1-1,TRBV29-1,-,-,CSVEALGDTEAFF,TGCAGCGTTGAAGCCCTCGGGGACACTGAAGCTTTCTTT
TRBJ1-1,TRBV11-2,TRBD1,once,CASSLFSPQGALMTEAFF,TGTGCCAGCAGCTTATTCTCCCCGCAGGGGGCTCTGATGACTGAAGCTTTCTTT
TRBJ1-2,TRBV9,TRBD1,-,CASSVATGGSGGYTF,TGTGCCAGCAGCGTCGCGACAGGGGGTAGTGGTGGCTACACCTTC
TRBJ1-2,TRBV29-1,-,-,CSAPAADGYTF,TGCAGCGCCCCAGCGGCTGATGGCTACACCTTC
TRBJ2-2,TRBV7-8,-,-,CASSFRVAGELFF,TGTGCCAGCAGCTTCAGGGTAGCCGGGGAGCTGTTTTTT